This T cell receptor beta chain was documented in a study of naive and memory T cell subsets. Study results and caveats: Naive repertoires, especially CD8, held a few larger clonotypes, possibly memory cells re-expressing CD45RA. A clonotype means one alpha or beta sequence, not an alpha/beta pair. In CD4 and CD8 cells, diversity dropped from naive through EMRA.

As for this clonotype: Its antigen is as yet unknown.

Losses at the gene ends were 0 bases for V and 6 bases for J; bases not matched to a gene: 3. In germline, CDR1 is GTSNPN, CDR2 SVGIG (reference sequence). The CDR3 runs 13 residues. Both TRBC1 and TRBC2 were covered by a beta constant-region primer of two equimolar oligonucleotides. Four rounds of PCR amplified the ligated cDNA using nested alpha and beta constant-region primers plus SP2. TCRdb itself ran the UMI-ligation and nested PCR reads through MiXCR, one entry per CDR3 protein. The repertoire consists of fewer than 150,000 distinct CDR3 sequences, with under 25% occurring once and the leading ten covering 0.55% to 0.75%.

The source of this sequence is a human donor in good health. Input material: naive CD8+ T cells from blood. The V and J genes are TRBV30 and TRBJ2-3; 7 nucleotides align to TRBD2. The CDR3 is CAWSVMRGDTQYF. CDR3 in DNA: TGTGCCTGGAGTGTAATGCGGGGGGATACGCAGTATTTT.